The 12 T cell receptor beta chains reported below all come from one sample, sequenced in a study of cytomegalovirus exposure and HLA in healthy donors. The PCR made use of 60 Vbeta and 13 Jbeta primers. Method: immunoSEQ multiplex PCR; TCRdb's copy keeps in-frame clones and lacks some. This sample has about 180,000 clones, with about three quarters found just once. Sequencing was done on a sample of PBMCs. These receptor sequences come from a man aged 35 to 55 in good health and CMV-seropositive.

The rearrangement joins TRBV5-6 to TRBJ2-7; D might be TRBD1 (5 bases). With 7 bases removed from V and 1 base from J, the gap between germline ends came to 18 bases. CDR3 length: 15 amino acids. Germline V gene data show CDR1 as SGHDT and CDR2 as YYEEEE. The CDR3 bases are TGTGCCAGCTCTCTCAGGGCCGTCTTGTCCTACGAGCAGTACTTC. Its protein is CASSLRAVLSYEQYF.

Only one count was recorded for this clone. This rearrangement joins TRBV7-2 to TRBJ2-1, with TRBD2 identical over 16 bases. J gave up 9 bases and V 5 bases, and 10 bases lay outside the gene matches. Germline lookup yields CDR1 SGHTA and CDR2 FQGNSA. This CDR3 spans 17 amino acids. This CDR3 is CASSPPGLAGGLTEQFF. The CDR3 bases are TGTGCCAGCAGCCCCCCGGGACTAGCGGGAGGGCTCACTGAGCAGTTCTTC.

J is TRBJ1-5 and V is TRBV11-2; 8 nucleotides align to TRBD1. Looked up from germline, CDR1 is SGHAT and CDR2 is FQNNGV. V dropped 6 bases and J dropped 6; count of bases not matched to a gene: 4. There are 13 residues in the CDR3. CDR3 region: CASSSQGGQPQHF. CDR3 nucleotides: TGTGCCAGCAGTTCACAGGGGGGTCAGCCCCAGCATTTT.

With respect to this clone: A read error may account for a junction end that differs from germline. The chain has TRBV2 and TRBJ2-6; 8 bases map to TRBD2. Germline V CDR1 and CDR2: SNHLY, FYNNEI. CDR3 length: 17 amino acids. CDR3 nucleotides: TGTGCCAGCAGCGGGAGGGAGGTCCACTCTGGGGCCAACGGCCTGACTTTC. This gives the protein CASSGREVHSGANGLTF. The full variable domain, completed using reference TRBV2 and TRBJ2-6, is EPEVTQTPSHQVTQMGQEVILRCVPISNHLYFYWYRQILGQKVEFLVSFYNNEISEKSEIFDDQFSVERPDGSNFTLKIRSTKLEDSAMYFCASSGREVHSGANGLTFGAGSRLTVL.

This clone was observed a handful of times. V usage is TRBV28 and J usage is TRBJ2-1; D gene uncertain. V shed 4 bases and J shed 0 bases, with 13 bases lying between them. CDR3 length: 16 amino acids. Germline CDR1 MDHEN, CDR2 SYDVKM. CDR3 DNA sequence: TGTGCCAGCAGTTCATCGAACGACAACTCCTACAATGAGCAGTTCTTC. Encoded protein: CASSSSNDNSYNEQFF.

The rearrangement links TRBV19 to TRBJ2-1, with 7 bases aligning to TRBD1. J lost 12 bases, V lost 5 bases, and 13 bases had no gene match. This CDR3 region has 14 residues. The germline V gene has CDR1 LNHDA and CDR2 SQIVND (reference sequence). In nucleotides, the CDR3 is TGTGCCAGTAGTCTACACGGGACAGAGAGAACGCAGTTCTTC. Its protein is CASSLHGTERTQFF.

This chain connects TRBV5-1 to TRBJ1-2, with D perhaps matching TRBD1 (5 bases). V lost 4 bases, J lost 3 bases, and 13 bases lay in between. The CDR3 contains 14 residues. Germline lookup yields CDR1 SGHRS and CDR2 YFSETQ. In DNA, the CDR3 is TGCGCCAGCAGCGCGGGACTGAACTACTATGGCTACACCTTC. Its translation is CASSAGLNYYGYTF. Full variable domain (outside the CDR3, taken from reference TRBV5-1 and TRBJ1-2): KAGVTQTPRYLIKTRGQQVTLSCSPISGHRSVSWYQQTPGQGLQFLFEYFSETQRNKGNFPGRFSGRQFSNSRSEMNVSTLELGDSALYLCASSAGLNYYGYTFGSGTRLTVV.

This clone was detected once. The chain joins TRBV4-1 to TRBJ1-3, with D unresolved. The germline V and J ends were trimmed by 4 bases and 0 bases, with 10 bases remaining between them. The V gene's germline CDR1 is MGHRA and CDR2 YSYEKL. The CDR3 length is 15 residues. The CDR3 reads CASSRLEDSGNTIYF. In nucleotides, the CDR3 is TGCGCCAGCAGCCGGCTAGAGGACTCTGGAAACACCATATATTTT.

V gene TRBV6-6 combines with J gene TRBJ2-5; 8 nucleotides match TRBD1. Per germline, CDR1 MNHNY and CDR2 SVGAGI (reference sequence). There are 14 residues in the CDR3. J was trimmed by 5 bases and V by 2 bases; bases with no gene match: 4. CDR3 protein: CASSYGQGRETQYF. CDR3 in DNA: TGTGCCAGCAGTTACGGACAGGGCAGGGAGACCCAGTACTTC.

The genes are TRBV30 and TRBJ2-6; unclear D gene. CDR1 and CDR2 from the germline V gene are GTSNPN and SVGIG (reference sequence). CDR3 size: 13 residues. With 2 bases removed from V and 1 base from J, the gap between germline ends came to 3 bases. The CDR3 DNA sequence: TGTGCCTGGAGTTCATCTGGGGCCAACGTCCTGACTTTC. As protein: CAWSSSGANVLTF.

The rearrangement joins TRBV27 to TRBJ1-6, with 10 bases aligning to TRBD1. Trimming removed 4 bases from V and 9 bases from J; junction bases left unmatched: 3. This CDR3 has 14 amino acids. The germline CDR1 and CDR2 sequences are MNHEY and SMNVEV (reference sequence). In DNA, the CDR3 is TGTGCCAGCAGTTCAGGGACAGGGGTTTCACCCCTCCACTTT. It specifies CASSSGTGVSPLHF.

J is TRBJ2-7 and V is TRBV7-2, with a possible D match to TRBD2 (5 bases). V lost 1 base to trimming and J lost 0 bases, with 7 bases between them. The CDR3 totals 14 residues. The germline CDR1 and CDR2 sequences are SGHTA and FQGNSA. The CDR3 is CASSLGTYSYEQYF. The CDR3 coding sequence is TGTGCCAGCAGCTTAGGGACTTACTCCTACGAGCAGTACTTC. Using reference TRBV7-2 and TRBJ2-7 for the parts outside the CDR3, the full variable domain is GAGVSQSPSNKVTEKGKDVELRCDPISGHTALYWYRQSLGQGLEFLIYFQGNSAPDKSGLPSDRFSAERTGGSVSTLTIQRTQQEDSAVYLCASSLGTYSYEQYFGPGTRLTVT.